The source of this T cell receptor beta chain is a study of vaccination and CD4 T cells after COVID-19 (dated by TCRdb to 2022 to 2024). Regarding the complete study: SARS-CoV-2 positivity had been established in the convalescent patients by nasal swab PCR, and mild disease was recorded in several of these patients and severe disease in one. The convalescent cohort included six males and four females, with two Hispanic individuals, seven Caucasians, two Asians and one multiracial person. Participants received two doses of either the Pfizer-BioNTech BNT162b2 vaccine (n=8) or the Moderna mRNA-1273 vaccine (n=2). Post-COVID blood samples from convalescent patients were collected a median of about 100 days after diagnosis, with a range of roughly 35 to 161 days. The time from the second vaccine dose to post-vaccine blood sampling had a median of roughly 70 days and ranged from about 12 to 241 days. Culture stimuli were overlapping spike peptide pools from SARS-CoV-2 and from the common cold coronaviruses HCoV-NL63, HCoV-OC43 and HCoV-229E. Control cultures received a CEFX viral epitope pool as the positive control, an HIV-1 Nef peptide pool as the negative control, or no peptide. In 10 COVID-19 convalescent patients and a handful of infection-naive healthy vaccine recipients, the spike-specific CD4+ TCR repertoire before mRNA vaccination was compared with the repertoire after mRNA vaccination.

Broader findings and caveats from the paper: Although the median number of SARS-CoV-2-reactive clonotypes went up from some 23 after infection to 38 after vaccination, the increase was not significant. In convalescent patients, nearly all vaccine-specific clones (304 of 307) were found to be mono-reactive for SARS-CoV-2 spike rather than cross-reactive with common cold coronaviruses. Among convalescent patients, a median roughly 84% of the SARS-CoV-2-reactive clones seen after vaccination appeared only after vaccination, which suggests priming specific to the vaccine. Relatively few convalescent patients were included in the study, and early timepoints after natural infection were not analyzed.

The CDR3 has 14 amino acids, counting the end cysteine and phenylalanine. Just CDR3 DNA is preserved here, 42 bases in frame from base 1. Trimming accounts for 3 bases at V and 7 bases at J, while the number of junction bases matched to no gene is 4. Regarding this clonotype: Its antigen is unknown. It has no much larger one-base neighbor in the sample; base qualities were not kept.

This specimen's treatment or condition label, per the study, means: roughly 10-day PBMC culture with coronavirus spike peptide pools or control peptides (ViraFEST assay). The ViraFEST assay, used in the study, expanded antigen-specific T cells with peptide pools and then identified the expanded clonotypes through TCR sequencing. The convalescent patients' positive SARS-CoV-2 PCR tests were from March to December 2020, which was before the Alpha, Beta and Delta variants emerged in the United States. Each well held 2.2 million or so PBMCs cultured in IMDM containing around 5.1% human AB serum and approximately 10 IU/ml IL-2, with around 9.2 ug/ml peptide pools added. Half of the culture medium was replaced with fresh IL-2-containing medium on days 3 and 7. CD4+ T cells were isolated after around ten days of culture through negative selection using the EasySep CD4+ T cell isolation kit. Ficoll-Paque Plus gradient centrifugation was used to isolate PBMCs from whole blood, and the isolated PBMCs were then either used fresh or cryopreserved at -140C. Each culture condition was generally run in triplicate wells.

Receptors were amplified or captured by PCR. DNA from cultured CD4+ T cells was subjected to TCR sequencing with the Oncomine TCR Beta short-read assay at the Johns Hopkins FTIC core. Genomic DNA was extracted from the cultured CD4+ T cells with the QIAamp micro DNA kit. Oncomine TCR Beta libraries made from cultured CD4+ T cells were pooled using unique dual indexes and sequenced on an Illumina iSeq 100. As for the authors' bioinformatics: Non-productive sequences were filtered out, and CDR3s that did not start with C, did not end with F or W, or were shorter than 7 amino acids were discarded. Antigen-specific clonotypes were identified using the MANAFEST web application through comparison of peptide-stimulated wells with reference and other culture wells. To be called positive, a clone needed an FDR below 0.05, an odds ratio above 5, and a productive frequency above 0.1% in at least two of three replicate wells. Clonotypes that were significantly expanded in both SARS-CoV-2 spike wells and at least one common cold coronavirus spike condition were defined as cross-reactive. CDR3 homology was assessed with Levenshtein distances (stringdist) and unrooted phylogenetic trees (ape) in R version 3.6.1. Clones were called with MiXCR by TCRdb after fastp trimmed the public reads at Q25, and only in-frame beta chains were retained. Merged by CDR3 protein, the rows form single entries marked with the most common genes and DNA. These V and J calls derive from TCRdb rather than the authors' analysis. This sample has 13,000 to 15,000 distinct CDR3 sequences in its table, and about 51% of those were observed once. The biggest ten clones account for over 12% of the sample.

The chain links TRBV12-3 or TRBV12-4 with TRBJ1-4, and 8 junctional nucleotides match TRBD1. The sequencing input was CD4+ T cells from blood, cultured in vitro. This receptor was obtained from a human donor who had recovered from COVID-19. The sequenced DNA is TGTGCCAGCAGTTTTCAGGGGGCAGTTGAAAAACTGTTTTTT. It is translated as CASSFQGAVEKLFF.